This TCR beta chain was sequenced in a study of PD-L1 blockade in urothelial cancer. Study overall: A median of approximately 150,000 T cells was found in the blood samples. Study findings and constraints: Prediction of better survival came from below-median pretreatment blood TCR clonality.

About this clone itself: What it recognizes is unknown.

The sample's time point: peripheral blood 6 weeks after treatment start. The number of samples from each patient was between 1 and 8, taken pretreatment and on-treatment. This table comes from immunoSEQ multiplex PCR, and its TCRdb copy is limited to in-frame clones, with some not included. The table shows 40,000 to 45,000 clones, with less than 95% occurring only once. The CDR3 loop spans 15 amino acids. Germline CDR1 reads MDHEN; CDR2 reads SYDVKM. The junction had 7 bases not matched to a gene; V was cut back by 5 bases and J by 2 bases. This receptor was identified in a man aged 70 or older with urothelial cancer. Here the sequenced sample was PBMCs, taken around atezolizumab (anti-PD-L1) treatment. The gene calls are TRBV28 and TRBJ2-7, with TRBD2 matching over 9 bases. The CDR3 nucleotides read TGTGCCAGCAGTCCTAGCGGGGCCATTACCTACGAGCAGTACTTC. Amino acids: CASSPSGAITYEQYF.